The sequence of this T cell receptor beta chain was determined in a study of PD-1 blockade in mismatch repair-deficient tumors. Germline V gives CDR1 SGHDT, CDR2 YYEEEE. V lost 0 bases and J lost 8; bases outside the gene matches: 5. The CDR3 covers 14 residues. There are a few counts of this clone. Its antigen is still unknown. Libraries were prepared by immunoSEQ multiplex PCR; TCRdb keeps only in-frame clonotypes and omits some of them. This sample has around 13,000 clones, with approximately 84% found just once. Time point reported: identical roughly 10-day culture without peptide (control). Seven ELISpot-reactive neoantigen peptides each drove an approximately ten-day in vitro stimulation.

V and J are TRBV5-6 and TRBJ2-1, with 7 nucleotides matching TRBD2. Sequencing used cells cultured in vitro, obtained from a patient treated with pembrolizumab. The receptor was isolated from an adult with mismatch repair-deficient cancer. The CDR3 sequence: CASSLGGSGDEQFF. CDR3 in DNA: TGTGCCAGCAGCTTGGGTGGGAGCGGGGATGAGCAGTTCTTC.